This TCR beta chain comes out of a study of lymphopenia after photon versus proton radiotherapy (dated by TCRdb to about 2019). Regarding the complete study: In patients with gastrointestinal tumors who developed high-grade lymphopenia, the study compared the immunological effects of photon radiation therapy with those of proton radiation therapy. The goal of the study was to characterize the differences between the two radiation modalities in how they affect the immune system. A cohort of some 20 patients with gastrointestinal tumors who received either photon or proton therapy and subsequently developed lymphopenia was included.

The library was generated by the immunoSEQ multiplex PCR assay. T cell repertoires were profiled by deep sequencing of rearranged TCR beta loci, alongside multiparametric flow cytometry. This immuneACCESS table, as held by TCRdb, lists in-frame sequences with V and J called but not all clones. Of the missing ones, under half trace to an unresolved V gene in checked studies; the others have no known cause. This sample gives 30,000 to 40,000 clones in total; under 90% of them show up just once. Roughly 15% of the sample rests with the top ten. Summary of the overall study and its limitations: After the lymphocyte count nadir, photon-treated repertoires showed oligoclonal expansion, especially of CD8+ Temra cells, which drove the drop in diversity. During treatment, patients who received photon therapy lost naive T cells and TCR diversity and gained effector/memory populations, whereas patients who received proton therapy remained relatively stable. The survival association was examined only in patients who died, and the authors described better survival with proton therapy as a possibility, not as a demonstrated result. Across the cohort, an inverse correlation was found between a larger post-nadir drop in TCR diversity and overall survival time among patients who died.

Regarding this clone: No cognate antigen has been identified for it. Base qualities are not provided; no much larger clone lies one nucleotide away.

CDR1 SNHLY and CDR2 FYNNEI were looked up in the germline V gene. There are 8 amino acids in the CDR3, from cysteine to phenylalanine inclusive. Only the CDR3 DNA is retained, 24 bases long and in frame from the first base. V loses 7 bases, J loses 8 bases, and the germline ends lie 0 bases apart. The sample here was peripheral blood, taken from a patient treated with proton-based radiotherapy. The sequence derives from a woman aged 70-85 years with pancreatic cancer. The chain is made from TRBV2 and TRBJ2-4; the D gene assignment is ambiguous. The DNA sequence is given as TGTGCCAGCAACATTCAGTACTTC. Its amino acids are CASNIQYF.